The present entry profiles one TCR beta chain with its context. The antigen remains undetermined. This sample's treatment: oral pan-JAK inhibitor, 5-10 mg twice daily. Isolation of CD4+ and CD8+ T cells from PBMCs was achieved by sorting. Sequencing relied on a cDNA template that was reverse transcribed from extracted RNA. Method: immunoSEQ multiplex PCR; TCRdb's copy keeps in-frame clones and lacks some. The profile shows 160,000 or so clones, around 58% of them singletons. This record belongs to a study of CD8+ T cells in alopecia areata. Study-level results: Among the cells sequenced in scalp samples are also the resident alphabeta T cells of normal skin. Having one nonresponder leaves uncertain how baseline CD8+ expansion relates to response. Greater clonality was observed in lesional scalp samples, especially alopecia totalis/universalis, versus normal scalp.

The CDR3 runs 16 residues. CDR1 is MNHGY and CDR2 is SVAAGI in the germline V gene. V dropped 1 base and J dropped 5; count of bases not matched to a gene: 6. The chain links TRBV6-9 to TRBJ2-1; TRBD1 agrees at 9 bases. The source material was CD4+ T cells sorted from blood, sampled at roughly week 55, from a patient treated with tofacitinib. This receptor was taken from a human donor with alopecia areata. CDR3 nucleotides: TGTGCCAGCAGTTATTTCGACAGGGGGGCGAACAATGAGCAGTTCTTC. Translating it yields CASSYFDRGANNEQFF.